Listed below are T cell receptor beta chains from one sample, sequenced in a study of T cell responses to AZD1222 COVID-19 vaccine. Produced via immunoSEQ multiplex PCR; TCRdb's table is partial and in-frame only. The sample contains roughly 130,000 clones, about 82% of which appear only once. Sequencing was performed on peripheral blood, taken on day 0 of AZD1222 vaccination. The receptors derive from an adult in good health. The CDR3 runs from the conserved cysteine through the conserved F or W. The order of the fields is V gene, D gene, J gene, clone size, CDR3 DNA, CDR3 protein. D genes are given only for firm matches. The size of a clone is reported for some rows only, either as once, few or many, or as a class for expanded clones.

V gene: TRBV12-3/TRBV12-4; D gene: .; J gene: TRBJ1-1; clone size: .; CDR3 DNA: TGTTCCACAAGGGTTTCGCACACTGAAGCTTTCTTT; CDR3 protein: CSTRVSHTEAFF
V gene: TRBV3-1/TRBV3-2; D gene: .; J gene: TRBJ1-1; clone size: .; CDR3 DNA: TGTGCCAGCAGCCGTACACCTAACACTGAAGCTTTCTTT; CDR3 protein: CASSRTPNTEAFF
V gene: TRBV7-2; D gene: .; J gene: TRBJ2-7; clone size: .; CDR3 DNA: TGTGCCAGCAGCCCGGGTGGCGGGGGCGCCGCCGAGCAGTACTTC; CDR3 protein: CASSPGGGGAAEQYF
V gene: TRBV27; D gene: .; J gene: TRBJ1-1; clone size: .; CDR3 DNA: TGTGCCAGCAGTAATATAAACCCCCCGGAGAACACTGAAGCTTTCTTT; CDR3 protein: CASSNINPPENTEAFF
V gene: TRBV5-1; D gene: .; J gene: TRBJ2-7; clone size: .; CDR3 DNA: TGCGCCAGCAGCTTGGGGGGGACGGACGAGCAGTACTTC; CDR3 protein: CASSLGGTDEQYF
V gene: TRBV10-1; D gene: .; J gene: TRBJ2-7; clone size: .; CDR3 DNA: TGCGCCAGCAGTGCAACGGGGTTTTACGAGCAGTACTTC; CDR3 protein: CASSATGFYEQYF
V gene: TRBV7-8; D gene: TRBD1; J gene: TRBJ1-6; clone size: few; CDR3 DNA: TGTGCCAGCAGCTCCCGCGGGACAGCCTCCCTTAGCTCCTATAATTCACCCCTCCACTTT; CDR3 protein: CASSSRGTASLSSYNSPLHF
V gene: TRBV7-9; D gene: TRBD1; J gene: TRBJ1-2; clone size: few; CDR3 DNA: TGTGCCAGCAGCTTACCGGGACAGCCACCGGGCTACACCTTC; CDR3 protein: CASSLPGQPPGYTF
V gene: TRBV6-5; D gene: .; J gene: TRBJ1-1; clone size: .; CDR3 DNA: TGTGCCAGCAGTTACTCAACAACGAAGGCGAACACTGAAGCTTTCTTT; CDR3 protein: CASSYSTTKANTEAFF
V gene: TRBV2; D gene: .; J gene: TRBJ1-1; clone size: .; CDR3 DNA: TGTGCCAGCAAAGGGAACACTGAAGCTTTCTTT; CDR3 protein: CASKGNTEAFF
V gene: TRBV3-1/TRBV3-2; D gene: .; J gene: TRBJ1-3; clone size: .; CDR3 DNA: TGTGCCAGCAGCCTGGGAGCCGGGCTGGGGGGGAACACCATATATTTT; CDR3 protein: CASSLGAGLGGNTIYF
V gene: TRBV11-3; D gene: .; J gene: TRBJ2-2; clone size: .; CDR3 DNA: TGTGCCAGCAGCTTAGATCGCGGTACCGGGGAGCTGTTTTTT; CDR3 protein: CASSLDRGTGELFF
V gene: TRBV30; D gene: .; J gene: TRBJ1-6; clone size: .; CDR3 DNA: TGTGCCTGGAGGGGTCACACGAGCTCCTATAATTCACCCCTCCACTTT; CDR3 protein: CAWRGHTSSYNSPLHF
V gene: TRBV14; D gene: .; J gene: TRBJ2-2; clone size: .; CDR3 DNA: TGTGCCACCTCACCCGGGACCCCGAACACCGGGGAGCTGTTTTTT; CDR3 protein: CATSPGTPNTGELFF
V gene: TRBV27; D gene: TRBD1; J gene: TRBJ2-1; clone size: .; CDR3 DNA: TGTGCCAGCGGGCGACAGGGGGACTACAATGAGCAGTTCTTC; CDR3 protein: CASGRQGDYNEQFF
V gene: TRBV28; D gene: .; J gene: TRBJ2-5; clone size: once; CDR3 DNA: TGTGCCAGCAGTTTATCCCTCCTCCAAGAGACCCAGTACTTC; CDR3 protein: CASSLSLLQETQYF
V gene: TRBV5-1; D gene: .; J gene: TRBJ2-1; clone size: .; CDR3 DNA: TGCGCCAGCAGCGAGGGGGCGGGGGATTACAATGAGCAGTTCTTC; CDR3 protein: CASSEGAGDYNEQFF
V gene: TRBV24-1; D gene: .; J gene: TRBJ2-7; clone size: .; CDR3 DNA: TGTGCCACCAGCGAATCGGGCTCCTACGAGCAGTACTTC; CDR3 protein: CATSESGSYEQYF
V gene: TRBV11-1; D gene: .; J gene: TRBJ2-5; clone size: .; CDR3 DNA: TGTGCCAGCAGCTTGGACTTAGGGGGGGAGACCCAGTACTTC; CDR3 protein: CASSLDLGGETQYF
V gene: TRBV2; D gene: .; J gene: TRBJ1-1; clone size: once; CDR3 DNA: TGTGCCAGCAGACGGATGAACACTGAAGCTTTCTTT; CDR3 protein: CASRRMNTEAFF
V gene: TRBV28; D gene: .; J gene: TRBJ2-5; clone size: .; CDR3 DNA: TGTGCCAGCAGTTTCGATACAGGTATACAAGAGACCCAGTACTTC; CDR3 protein: CASSFDTGIQETQYF
V gene: TRBV7-7; D gene: TRBD2; J gene: TRBJ2-3; clone size: .; CDR3 DNA: TGTGCCAGCAGCCCTACTATTGGGGGGGTTGGGGCAGATACGCAGTATTTT; CDR3 protein: CASSPTIGGVGADTQYF
V gene: TRBV2; D gene: .; J gene: TRBJ1-2; clone size: .; CDR3 DNA: TGTGCCAGCAGGGCGCAGGGGATCTATGGCTACACCTTC; CDR3 protein: CASRAQGIYGYTF
V gene: TRBV3-1/TRBV3-2; D gene: TRBD1; J gene: TRBJ2-4; clone size: .; CDR3 DNA: TGTGCCAGCAGCCGAGGCTCCGGGACAGGGATAGCCAAAAACATTCAGTACTTC; CDR3 protein: CASSRGSGTGIAKNIQYF
V gene: TRBV4-3; D gene: .; J gene: TRBJ1-2; clone size: .; CDR3 DNA: TGCGCCAGCAGCCAGGAAAGGGATGCGGGAATTAGCTATGGCTACACCTTC; CDR3 protein: CASSQERDAGISYGYTF
V gene: TRBV6-5; D gene: .; J gene: TRBJ1-6; clone size: .; CDR3 DNA: TGTGCCAGCCGACAGGACTATTCACCCCTCCACTTT; CDR3 protein: CASRQDYSPLHF
V gene: TRBV27; D gene: .; J gene: TRBJ1-1; clone size: .; CDR3 DNA: TGTGCCAGCAGTTTTCATACGGGACTGAGCACTGAAGCTTTCTTT; CDR3 protein: CASSFHTGLSTEAFF
V gene: TRBV12-3/TRBV12-4; D gene: .; J gene: TRBJ1-1; clone size: .; CDR3 DNA: TGTGCCAGCAGTCCAGGGTTCACTGAAGCTTTCTTT; CDR3 protein: CASSPGFTEAFF
V gene: TRBV9; D gene: .; J gene: TRBJ2-5; clone size: .; CDR3 DNA: TGTGCCAGCAGCGTAGCACACTTACAAGAGACCCAGTACTTC; CDR3 protein: CASSVAHLQETQYF
V gene: TRBV5-6; D gene: .; J gene: TRBJ2-7; clone size: few; CDR3 DNA: TGTGCCAGCAGCTTCGGCGGTCTCTACGAGCAGTACTTC; CDR3 protein: CASSFGGLYEQYF
V gene: TRBV7-6; D gene: TRBD1; J gene: TRBJ2-2; clone size: .; CDR3 DNA: TGTGCCAGCAGCCCAACAGCCCTCGGGACAGGGGTCGGGGAGCTGTTTTTT; CDR3 protein: CASSPTALGTGVGELFF
V gene: TRBV19; D gene: .; J gene: TRBJ1-4; clone size: .; CDR3 DNA: TGTGCCAGCCGACCCCGGGGCAGAGAGGAAAAACTGTTTTTT; CDR3 protein: CASRPRGREEKLFF